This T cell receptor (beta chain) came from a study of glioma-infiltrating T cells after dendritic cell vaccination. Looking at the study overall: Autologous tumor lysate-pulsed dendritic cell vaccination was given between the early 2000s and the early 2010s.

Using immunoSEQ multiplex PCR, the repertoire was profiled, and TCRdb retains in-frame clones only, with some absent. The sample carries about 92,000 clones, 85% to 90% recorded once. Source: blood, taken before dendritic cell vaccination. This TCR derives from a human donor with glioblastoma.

The CDR3 DNA reads TGTGCCAGCAGTAACCAAGGGGTTAACTATGGCTACACCTTC. It translates to CASSNQGVNYGYTF. The rearrangement uses TRBV13 and TRBJ1-2, with a possible D match to TRBD1 (5 bases). V was clipped by 6 bases and J by 1 base, with 12 bases between them. The CDR3 consists of 14 residues. Germline V gene lookup returns CDR1 PRHDT and CDR2 FYEKMQ (reference sequence). Full variable domain (rest looked up from reference TRBV13 and TRBJ1-2): AAGVIQSPRHLIKEKRETATLKCYPIPRHDTVYWYQQGPGQDPQFLISFYEKMQSDKGSIPDRFSAQQFSDYHSELNMSSLELGDSALYFCASSNQGVNYGYTFGSGTRLTVV.